This TCR beta chain is from a study of T-cell memory formation after mild COVID-19. Study-level points and caveats: Contracting clones from day 15 to 85 showed balanced CD4/CD8; later expanders favored CD4+.

TCRdb reanalysed the 5' RACE reads using MiXCR and keeps one entry per CDR3 protein. This table holds about 430,000 distinct CDR3 sequences, less than 25% found once. On this clonotype itself: Its antigen remains unknown.

This TCR was sampled from an adult woman who had mild COVID-19 (a few samples of this study predate the infection). Cell type and time point are not known. Sequencing used PBMCs or a T cell subset sorted from them (not recorded which).

The CDR3 is CATMDRGTGGDQPQHF. The CDR3 nucleotides are TGTGCCACAATGGACCGTGGGACAGGGGGAGATCAGCCCCAGCATTTT. The chain uses TRBV24-1 and TRBJ1-5, with TRBD1 matching 11 bases. CDR1 and CDR2 (germline): KGHDR, SFDVKD. Germline trimming cut 10 bases from V and 5 bases from J; bases unmatched to any gene: 12. This CDR3 comprises 16 residues.